One sample yielded the 27 T cell receptor beta chains listed below, sequenced in a study of shared clonotypes between healthy human individuals (TCRdb year 2020). The library came from the immunoSEQ multiplex PCR assay. TCRdb re-hosts the immuneACCESS table, in-frame sequences only. Its copies lack some clones; in the studies checked, an unresolved V gene accounts for under half of them, and the cause for the rest is not known. The sample includes some 1.4 million clones, with roughly 96% observed a single time. 1% to 1.5% of the sample rests with the top ten. Sequenced input: naive CD4+ T cells sorted from blood. This sample's cell subset or site label indicates: CD45RA+ positively selected. The receptors here all came from a young man in good health.

The chain has TRBV29-1 and TRBJ2-1; 8 bases are shared with TRBD1. Germline CDR1 reads SQVTM; CDR2 reads ANQGSEA. The CDR3 runs 15 residues. V lost 1 base and J lost 0; bases outside the gene matches: 2. CDR3 in amino acids: CSVEGQGSSYNEQFF. CDR3 DNA sequence: TGCAGCGTTGAAGGACAGGGGAGCTCCTACAATGAGCAGTTCTTC.

The V and J genes are TRBV27 and TRBJ2-5, with 9 bases fitting TRBD2. V dropped 6 bases and J dropped 1; count of bases not matched to a gene: 9. Germline loops: CDR1 MNHEY, CDR2 SMNVEV (reference sequence). This CDR3 is 16 amino acids long. CDR3 nucleotide sequence: TGTGCCAGCAGGCAAAGCGGGAGGTCGACCCAAGAGACCCAGTACTTC. It specifies CASRQSGRSTQETQYF.

The chain has TRBV6-1 and TRBJ2-7; D is possibly TRBD1 or TRBD2 (6 bases each). The length of the CDR3 is 14 residues. Looked up from germline, CDR1 is MNHNS and CDR2 is SASEGT. V lost 7 bases, J lost 0 bases, and 13 bases lay in between. Here the CDR3 reads CASTQGGNSYEQYF. The DNA for the CDR3 is TGTGCCAGCACCCAAGGGGGGAACTCCTACGAGCAGTACTTC.

The CDR3 nucleotides are TGTGCCAGCAGCTCGGGGACTAGCGGATTCACAGATACGCAGTATTTT. Residues: CASSSGTSGFTDTQYF. The chain carries TRBV7-6 and TRBJ2-3; 11 bases are a match to TRBD2. V trimming: 4 bases; J trimming: 2 bases; junction bases outside the gene matches: 5. The CDR3 runs to 16 residues. Germline lookup yields CDR1 SGHVS and CDR2 FNYEAQ.

The rearrangement uses TRBV4-2 and TRBJ2-7; TRBD1 might be the D (5 bases). V lost 1 base, J lost 0 bases, and 16 bases lay in between. The CDR3 is 17 amino acids. Germline CDR1 and CDR2: LGHNA and YNFKEQ. This chain's CDR3 is CASSQGTNRQSSYEQYF. The CDR3 DNA is TGTGCCAGCAGCCAAGGAACGAATAGACAGAGCTCCTACGAGCAGTACTTC.

The V call is TRBV9, the J call TRBJ2-3; D perhaps matches TRBD2 (6 bases). Trimming shortened V by 4 bases and J by 2 bases, and 11 bases separated the two germline ends. Germline V gene sequence: CDR1 SGDLS, CDR2 YYNGEE. CDR3 length equals 14 residues. The CDR3 is CASSFSGPTDTQYF. The CDR3 nucleotides read TGTGCCAGCAGCTTTAGCGGTCCCACAGATACGCAGTATTTT.

V is TRBV27 and J is TRBJ2-2; D gene uncertain. Per the germline V gene, CDR1 is MNHEY and CDR2 is SMNVEV (reference sequence). The V gene lost 0 bases and the J gene lost 0 bases, with 11 bases spanning the gap. This CDR3 spans 17 amino acids. CDR3 amino acids: CASSLSSFSANTGELFF. CDR3 nucleotide sequence: TGTGCCAGCAGTTTATCGTCGTTTTCCGCGAACACCGGGGAGCTGTTTTTT.

The chain carries TRBV19 and TRBJ2-3, with D tentatively TRBD1 (5 bases). This CDR3 region has 17 residues. The V gene lost 1 base and the J gene lost 3 bases, with 17 bases spanning the gap. Per the germline V gene, CDR1 is LNHDA and CDR2 is SQIVND (reference sequence). CDR3 nucleotide sequence: TGTGCCAGTAGTATAGTTCACCCAAATGCAGGGACAGATACGCAGTATTTT. This codes for CASSIVHPNAGTDTQYF.

The V and J genes are TRBV11-2 and TRBJ1-1; no clear D gene. The CDR3 is made up of 17 amino acids. Trimming pared 5 bases from V and 0 bases from J, leaving 19 bases between. Germline lookup yields CDR1 SGHAT and CDR2 FQNNGV. DNA for the CDR3: TGTGCCAGCAGCCCAAATCGGGAGGTCCGTATGAACACTGAAGCTTTCTTT. Its protein product is CASSPNREVRMNTEAFF.

This rearrangement joins TRBV9 to TRBJ2-1; either TRBD1 or TRBD2 may fit D (6 bases each). Germline-derived CDR1 and CDR2 are SGDLS and YYNGEE. The CDR3 loop spans 19 amino acids. Trimming removed 0 bases from V and 0 bases from J, with 19 bases in between. CDR3 amino acids: CASSVDPLGGTSSYNEQFF. As DNA, the CDR3 is TGTGCCAGCAGCGTAGACCCCCTAGGAGGGACAAGCTCCTACAATGAGCAGTTCTTC.

The chain recombines TRBV9 with TRBJ2-1; the D gene is possibly TRBD1 (6 bases). Trimming removed 0 bases at V and 6 bases at J, with 19 bases between. The CDR3 has 17 residues. Looked up from germline, CDR1 is SGDLS and CDR2 is YYNGEE. CDR3 residues: CASSVAEGARGVNEQFF. The CDR3 DNA is TGTGCCAGCAGCGTAGCTGAAGGGGCCAGGGGAGTCAATGAGCAGTTCTTC. Full variable domain (outside the CDR3, taken from reference TRBV9 and TRBJ2-1): DSGVTQTPKHLITATGQRVTLRCSPRSGDLSVYWYQQSLDQGLQFLIQYYNGEERAKGNILERFSAQQFPDLHSELNLSSLELGDSALYFCASSVAEGARGVNEQFFGPGTRLTVL.

The chain recombines TRBV5-8 with TRBJ2-1; D remains ambiguous. Looked up from germline, CDR1 is SGHTS and CDR2 is YDEGEE. Trimming shortened V by 4 bases and J by 8 bases, and 19 bases separated the two germline ends. The CDR3 loop spans 15 amino acids. Here the CDR3 DNA reads TGTGCCAGCAGCCTCGCCTTTAGAGGAACTGATGAGCAGTTCTTC. This gives the protein CASSLAFRGTDEQFF.

The table lists this clone with a count of one. The rearrangement uses TRBV4-2 and TRBJ2-4; 7 bases are shared with TRBD1. The CDR3 consists of 17 residues. Trimming removed 4 bases from V and 0 bases from J; junction bases left unmatched: 9. CDR1 is LGHNA, CDR2 YNFKEQ, per germline. The CDR3: CASSPTGSYLAKNIQYF. The CDR3 coding sequence is TGTGCCAGCAGCCCGACAGGGTCATACCTAGCCAAAAACATTCAGTACTTC.

With respect to this clone: Other DNA sequences within the sample encode an identical CDR3. The chain uses TRBV7-6 and TRBJ2-5; D is uncertain. There are 12 residues in the CDR3. V lost 0 bases, J lost 5 bases, and 4 bases lay in between. The germline CDR1 and CDR2 sequences are SGHVS and FNYEAQ. The CDR3 is CASSLALETQYF. The CDR3 bases are TGTGCCAGCAGCTTAGCCCTGGAGACCCAGTACTTC.

V usage is TRBV7-8 and J usage is TRBJ2-7, with 9 bases matching TRBD1. Looked up from germline, CDR1 is SGHVS and CDR2 is FQNEAQ. V lost 1 base, J lost 3 bases, and 1 base stayed unmatched. This CDR3 has 14 residues. The CDR3 spells CASSLVGQGYEQYF. CDR3 in DNA: TGTGCCAGCAGCTTAGTGGGACAGGGCTACGAGCAGTACTTC.

The gene calls are TRBV7-3 and TRBJ2-2, with 15 positions matching TRBD2. Losses at the gene ends were 4 bases for V and 7 bases for J; bases not matched to a gene: 1. CDR1 and CDR2 from the germline V gene are SGHTA and FQGTGA. The CDR3 contains 15 residues. The CDR3 DNA sequence: TGTGCCAGCAGCTCGGGACTAGCGGGAGGCGGGGAGCTGTTTTTT. Its translation is CASSSGLAGGGELFF. Combining the CDR3 with reference TRBV7-3 and TRBJ2-2 gives the whole variable domain GAGVSQTPSNKVTEKGKYVELRCDPISGHTALYWYRQSLGQGPEFLIYFQGTGAADDSGLPNDRFFAVRPEGSVSTLKIQRTERGDSAVYLCASSSGLAGGGELFFGEGSRLTVL.

With respect to this clone: In the same sample, other DNA sequences code for this CDR3. The gene calls are TRBV20-1 and TRBJ2-5; D remains unclear. There are 11 residues in the CDR3. From germline, CDR1 is DFQATT and CDR2 SNEGSKA (reference sequence). V was pared by 3 bases and J by 2 bases, with 4 bases between. CDR3 loop: CSASGQETQYF. The CDR3 coding sequence is TGCAGTGCTAGCGGGCAAGAGACCCAGTACTTC.

The chain has TRBV5-4 and TRBJ2-1; no firm D call. CDR3 size: 13 residues. Per the germline V gene, CDR1 is SGHNT and CDR2 is YYREEE (reference sequence). Trimming left V 1 base short and J 5 bases short, with 7 bases between. The CDR3 DNA reads TGTGCCAGCAGCTTGCCACAGAACAATGAGCAGTTCTTC. Residues: CASSLPQNNEQFF.

This chain uses TRBV9 with TRBJ2-3; 7 nucleotides agree with TRBD1. The length of the CDR3 is 15 residues. CDR1 SGDLS and CDR2 YYNGEE come from the germline V gene. The junction had 5 bases not matched to a gene; V was cut back by 2 bases and J by 2 bases. CDR3 sequence: CASSVTGQTTDTQYF. CDR3 nucleotides: TGTGCCAGCAGCGTTACGGGACAGACCACAGATACGCAGTATTTT.

The rearrangement links TRBV4-3 to TRBJ1-4; 9 nucleotides line up with TRBD1. V dropped 4 bases and J dropped 4; count of bases not matched to a gene: 4. The germline V gene encodes CDR1 LGHNA and CDR2 YSLEER. This CDR3 region has 15 residues. CDR3 amino acids: CASSLRTGVNEKLFF. The CDR3 DNA reads as TGCGCCAGCAGCCTTCGGACAGGGGTTAATGAAAAACTGTTTTTT.

The sample holds a few counts of this clone. This chain uses TRBV6-1 with TRBJ2-7; D uncertain. The CDR3 consists of 14 residues. Looked up from germline, CDR1 is MNHNS and CDR2 is SASEGT. V was clipped by 4 bases and J by 0 bases, with 10 bases between them. The CDR3 nucleotides read TGTGCCAGCAGTGTGATGGTCGGCTCCTACGAGCAGTACTTC. Its translation: CASSVMVGSYEQYF.

The rearrangement uses TRBV11-2 and TRBJ2-5; 7 nucleotides align to TRBD1. Matching the DNA end better, TRBJ2-7 makes the J call doubtful. Germline V gives CDR1 SGHAT, CDR2 FQNNGV. The CDR3 has 14 residues. CDR3 coding DNA: TGTGCCAGCAGCCCGCGGACAGGACCCTACGAGCAGTACTTC. It is translated as CASSPRTGPYEQYF.

The rearrangement uses TRBV28 and TRBJ2-7, with D tentatively TRBD2 (5 bases). CDR3 length: 15 amino acids. V was cut by 4 bases and J by 0 bases, with 13 bases left in between. From germline, CDR1 is MDHEN and CDR2 SYDVKM. The CDR3 nucleotides read TGTGCCAGCAGTTCCCCCCGGGGTGGCTCCTACGAGCAGTACTTC. Its translation: CASSSPRGGSYEQYF.

The chain is built from TRBV4-3 and TRBJ1-4; D gene uncertain. CDR1 and CDR2 (germline): LGHNA, YSLEER. Trimming stripped 0 bases from V and 7 bases from J, with 12 bases between. This CDR3 region has 15 residues. CDR3 protein: CASSQDLRLGEKLFF. The CDR3 DNA follows: TGCGCCAGCAGCCAAGATCTTCGTTTGGGTGAAAAACTGTTTTTT.

The chain employs TRBV7-8 and TRBJ1-4, with D maybe TRBD1 (5 bases). Trimming took 4 bases from V and 8 from J, leaving 20 bases between them. CDR1 and CDR2 from the germline V gene are SGHVS and FQNEAQ. The CDR3 covers 16 residues. CDR3 in DNA: TGTGCCAGCAGCTCCCCTCCCCTCCAGGGCGGGGAAAAACTGTTTTTT. The encoded protein is CASSSPPLQGGEKLFF.

The chain joins TRBV7-2 to TRBJ2-7; no clear D gene. Trimming stripped 0 bases from V and 1 base from J, with 7 bases between. Germline CDR1 SGHTA, CDR2 FQGNSA. The CDR3 is made up of 14 amino acids. The DNA of the CDR3 is TGTGCCAGCAGCTTAGCGTTGGTTTCCTACGAGCAGTACTTC. It translates to CASSLALVSYEQYF.

V gene TRBV9 combines with J gene TRBJ2-2, with 7 bases identical to TRBD1. CDR3 length: 12 amino acids. V shed 8 bases, J shed 4 bases, and the junction held 2 bases outside the gene matches. In germline, CDR1 is SGDLS, CDR2 YYNGEE. The CDR3: CASTGATGELFF. The CDR3 nucleotides read TGTGCCAGTACAGGGGCCACCGGGGAGCTGTTTTTT.